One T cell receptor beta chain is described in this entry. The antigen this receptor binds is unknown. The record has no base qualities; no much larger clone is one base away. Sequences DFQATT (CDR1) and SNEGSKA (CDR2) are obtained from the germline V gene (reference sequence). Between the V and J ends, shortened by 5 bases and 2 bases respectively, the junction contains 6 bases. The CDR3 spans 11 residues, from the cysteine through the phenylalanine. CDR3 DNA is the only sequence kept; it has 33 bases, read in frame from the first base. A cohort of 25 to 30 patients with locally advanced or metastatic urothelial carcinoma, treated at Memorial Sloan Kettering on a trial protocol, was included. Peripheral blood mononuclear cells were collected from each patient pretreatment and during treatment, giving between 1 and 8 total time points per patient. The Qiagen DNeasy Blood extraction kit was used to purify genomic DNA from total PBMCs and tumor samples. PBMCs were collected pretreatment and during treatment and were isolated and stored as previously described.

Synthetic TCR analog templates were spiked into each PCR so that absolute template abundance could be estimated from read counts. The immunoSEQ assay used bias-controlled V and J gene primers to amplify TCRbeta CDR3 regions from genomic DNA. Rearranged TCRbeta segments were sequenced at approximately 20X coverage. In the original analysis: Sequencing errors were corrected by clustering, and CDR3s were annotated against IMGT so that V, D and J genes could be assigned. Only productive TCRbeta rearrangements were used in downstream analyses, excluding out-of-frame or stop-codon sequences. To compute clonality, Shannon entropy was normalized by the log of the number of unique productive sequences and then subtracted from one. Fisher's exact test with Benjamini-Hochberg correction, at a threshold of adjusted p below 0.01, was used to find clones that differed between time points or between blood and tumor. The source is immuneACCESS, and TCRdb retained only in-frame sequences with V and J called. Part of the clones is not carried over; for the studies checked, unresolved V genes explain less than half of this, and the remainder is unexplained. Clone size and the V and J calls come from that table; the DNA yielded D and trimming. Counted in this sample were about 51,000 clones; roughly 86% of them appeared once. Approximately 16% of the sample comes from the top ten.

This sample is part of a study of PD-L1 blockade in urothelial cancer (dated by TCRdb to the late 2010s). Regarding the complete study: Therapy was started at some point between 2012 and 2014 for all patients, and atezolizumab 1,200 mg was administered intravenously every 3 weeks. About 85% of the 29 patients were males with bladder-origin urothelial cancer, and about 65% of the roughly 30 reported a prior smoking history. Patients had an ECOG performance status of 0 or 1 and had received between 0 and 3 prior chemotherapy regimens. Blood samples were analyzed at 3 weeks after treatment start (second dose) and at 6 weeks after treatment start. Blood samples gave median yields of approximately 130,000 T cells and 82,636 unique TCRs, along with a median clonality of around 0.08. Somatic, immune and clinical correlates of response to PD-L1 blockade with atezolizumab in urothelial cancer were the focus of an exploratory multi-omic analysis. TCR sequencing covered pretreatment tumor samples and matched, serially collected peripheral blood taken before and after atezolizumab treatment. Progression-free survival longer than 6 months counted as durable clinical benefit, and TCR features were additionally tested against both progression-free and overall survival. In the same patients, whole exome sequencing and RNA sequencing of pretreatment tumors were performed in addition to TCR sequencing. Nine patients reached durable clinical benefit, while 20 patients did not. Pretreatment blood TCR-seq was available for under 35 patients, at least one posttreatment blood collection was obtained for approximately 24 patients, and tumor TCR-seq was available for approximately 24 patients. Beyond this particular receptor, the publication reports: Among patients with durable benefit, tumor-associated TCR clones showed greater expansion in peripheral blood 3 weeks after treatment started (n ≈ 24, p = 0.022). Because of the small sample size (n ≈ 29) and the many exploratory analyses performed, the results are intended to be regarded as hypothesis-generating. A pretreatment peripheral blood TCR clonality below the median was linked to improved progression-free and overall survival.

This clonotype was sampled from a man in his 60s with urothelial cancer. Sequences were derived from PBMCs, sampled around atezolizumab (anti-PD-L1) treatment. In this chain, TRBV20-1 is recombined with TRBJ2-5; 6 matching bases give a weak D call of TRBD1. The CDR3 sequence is CSAGQQETQYF. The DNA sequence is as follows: TGCAGTGCTGGACAGCAAGAGACCCAGTACTTC.